This T cell receptor (beta chain) was captured in a study of CD8+CD57+ T cells in acquired aplastic anemia. Whole-study context: The sorted CD4+ and CD8+ cells yielded an average around 3.2 ug of DNA.

CDR3 and TCR beta VDJ profiling relied on a genomic DNA template. Each CDR3 protein gets one entry after TCRdb re-called the reads with MiXCR. The sample records some 140,000 distinct CDR3 sequences, 52% being singletons. All sequencing subjects had displayed CD8+CD57+ cell expansion on flow cytometry. There were no patients without severe acquired aplastic anemia. Among the patients, none had received any therapy at the time of blood sampling. Overall study results and limits: Patients and controls had CD8+ Simpson's diversity values that were not significantly distinct.

From germline, CDR1 is MGHRA and CDR2 YSYEKL. This CDR3 has 17 residues. V was trimmed by 0 bases and J by 1 base, leaving 12 bases between them. Details on this clonotype: Antigen: not known.

The clonotype originates from a human donor with aplastic anemia. The specimen sequenced was sorted CD4+, CD8+, or CD8+CD57+ T cells (not recorded which) from PBMCs. The chain combines TRBV4-1 with TRBJ2-2; D possibly corresponds to TRBD2 (6 bases). CDR3 region: CASSQDSGGLNTGELFF. DNA of the CDR3: TGCGCCAGCAGCCAAGACTCTGGGGGACTGAACACCGGGGAGCTGTTTTTT.